The rows below give T cell receptor beta chains drawn from one sample of a study of T cell repertoires in cytomegalovirus infection. TCRdb ran MiXCR on the reads and lists one entry per CDR3 protein. The table lists 200,000 to 250,000 distinct CDR3 sequences, approximately 22% of them singletons. The specimen sequenced was CD8+ T cells from PBMCs. The receptors were sampled from a human donor in good health (CMV status not recorded). Some clones in this sample may be carry-over from other donors' samples. The CDR3 runs from the conserved cysteine through the conserved F or W. The D gene is left open where the match is weak. Where a row states a size, it is once, few, many or the class of an expanded clone; other rows omit it.

D: NA; V: TRBV28; size: few; J: TRBJ2-1; length: 14; DNA: TGTGCCAGCAGCTCCACCCTGGCCGGCCATGAGCAGTTCTTC; CDR3: CASSSTLAGHEQFF
D: NA; V: TRBV14; size: NA; J: TRBJ1-1; length: 14; DNA: TGTGCCAGCAGCCAAGTTGCCGTAAACACTGAAGCTTTCTTT; CDR3: CASSQVAVNTEAFF
D: TRBD1; V: TRBV7-2; size: few; J: TRBJ2-5; length: 15; DNA: TGTGCCAGCAGCTTAGACAGGGGGCGCGTAGAGACCCAGTACTTC; CDR3: CASSLDRGRVETQYF
D: NA; V: TRBV5-6; size: NA; J: TRBJ2-5; length: 17; DNA: TGTGCCAGCAGCTTAGTCTCCGGGACGGGAAATCAAGAGACCCAGTACTTC; CDR3: CASSLVSGTGNQETQYF
D: NA; V: TRBV15; size: NA; J: TRBJ1-1; length: 12; DNA: TGTGCCACCAGCAGAGGGGACGGTGAAGCTTTCTTT; CDR3: CATSRGDGEAFF
D: NA; V: TRBV5-1; size: NA; J: TRBJ2-2; length: 14; DNA: TGCGCCAGCAGCTACCCGACAGTGGCCGGGGAGCTGTTTTTT; CDR3: CASSYPTVAGELFF
D: NA; V: TRBV27; size: many; J: TRBJ2-1; length: 13; DNA: TGTGCCAGCAGGGACCAACTCTACAATGAGCAGTTCTTC; CDR3: CASRDQLYNEQFF
D: NA; V: TRBV7-3; size: NA; J: TRBJ2-1; length: 13; DNA: TGTGCCAGCAGCTTACATGGGGGCAATGAGCAGTTCTTC; CDR3: CASSLHGGNEQFF
D: NA; V: TRBV7-9; size: few; J: TRBJ2-3; length: 15; DNA: TGTGCCAGCAGCCCGACAGTCTCTGGCACAGATACGCAGTATTTT; CDR3: CASSPTVSGTDTQYF
D: NA; V: TRBV3-1; size: NA; J: TRBJ2-1; length: 15; DNA: TGTGCCAGCAGCCAAGAGGTTGGCGGGTACAATGAGCAGTTCTTC; CDR3: CASSQEVGGYNEQFF
D: TRBD2; V: TRBV11-1; size: NA; J: TRBJ2-3; length: 16; DNA: TGTGCCAGCAGCTTGCCGGGACTAGCGGATACAGATACGCAGTATTTT; CDR3: CASSLPGLADTDTQYF
D: NA; V: TRBV20-1; size: NA; J: TRBJ1-4; length: 13; DNA: TGCAGTGCCCGCGGGCAGGGCGGTGAAAAACTGTTTTTT; CDR3: CSARGQGGEKLFF
D: NA; V: TRBV7-9; size: few; J: TRBJ1-2; length: 14; DNA: TGTGCCAGCAGACCACAGGGAAATAACTATGGCTACACCTTC; CDR3: CASRPQGNNYGYTF
D: NA; V: TRBV7-2; size: many; J: TRBJ1-5; length: 14; DNA: TGTGCCAGCAGCTTAACTGTGTGGGACCAGCCCCAGCATTTT; CDR3: CASSLTVWDQPQHF